The clone carrying this TCR beta chain has only a few counts. The antigen is undetermined. The sample comes from a study of cytomegalovirus exposure and HLA in healthy donors. Study as a whole: Out of several hundred genotyped donors, roughly 80% belonged to the Caucasian-associated ancestry cluster. Study-level results: Judged likely to be a sequencing artifact was a cluster of highly shared sequence variants.

Trimming removed 2 bases at V and 2 bases at J, with 7 bases between. From germline, CDR1 is GTSNPN and CDR2 SVGIG (reference sequence). The CDR3 extends over 13 amino acids. With 60 Vbeta and 13 Jbeta primers, the PCR was carried out. Measured with immunoSEQ multiplex PCR; TCRdb has only the in-frame clones, and not every one. The data show 95,000 to 150,000 clones, around three quarters seen once. This chain joins TRBV30 and TRBJ1-5, with D unresolved. Material: PBMCs. The clonotype was recovered from a man in his late teens or twenties in good health and CMV-seropositive. The CDR3 spells CAWSQGGNQPQHF. The CDR3 DNA sequence: TGTGCCTGGAGTCAAGGAGGCAATCAGCCCCAGCATTTT. Complete variable domain (other parts from reference TRBV30 and TRBJ1-5): SQTIHQWPATLVQPVGSPLSLECTVEGTSNPNLYWYRQAAGRGLQLLFYSVGIGQISSEVPQNLSASRPQDRQFILSSKKLLLSDSGFYLCAWSQGGNQPQHFGDGTRLSIL.